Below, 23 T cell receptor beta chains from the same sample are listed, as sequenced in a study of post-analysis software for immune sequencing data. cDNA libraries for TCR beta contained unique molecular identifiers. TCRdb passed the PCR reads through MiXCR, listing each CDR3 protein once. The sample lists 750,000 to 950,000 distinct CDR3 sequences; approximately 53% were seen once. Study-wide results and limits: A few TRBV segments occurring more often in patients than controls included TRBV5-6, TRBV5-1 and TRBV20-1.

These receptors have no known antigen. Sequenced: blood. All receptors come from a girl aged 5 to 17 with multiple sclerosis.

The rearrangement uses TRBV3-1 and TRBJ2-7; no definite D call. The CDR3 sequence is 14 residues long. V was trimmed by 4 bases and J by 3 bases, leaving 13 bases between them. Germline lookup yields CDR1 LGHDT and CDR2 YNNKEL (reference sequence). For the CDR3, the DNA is TGTGCCAGCAGCCTGGCAGCGACGTACTACGAGCAGTACTTC. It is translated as CASSLAATYYEQYF.

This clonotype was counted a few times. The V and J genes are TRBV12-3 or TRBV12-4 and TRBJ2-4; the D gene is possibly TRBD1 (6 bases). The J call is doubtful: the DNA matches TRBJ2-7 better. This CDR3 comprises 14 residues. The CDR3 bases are TGTGCCAGCAGTCTGGGACAAATGTTCTACGAGCAGTACTTC. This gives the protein CASSLGQMFYEQYF.

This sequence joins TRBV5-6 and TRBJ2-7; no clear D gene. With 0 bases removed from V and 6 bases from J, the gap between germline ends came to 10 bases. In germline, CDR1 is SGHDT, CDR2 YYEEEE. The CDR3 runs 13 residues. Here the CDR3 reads CASSLVHSGEQYF. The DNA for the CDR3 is TGTGCCAGCAGCTTGGTCCACAGTGGCGAGCAGTACTTC.

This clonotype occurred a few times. The CDR3 sequence: CASSLTGGRGTQYF. CDR3 coding DNA: TGTGCCAGCAGTTTAACGGGGGGGCGTGGGACCCAGTACTTC. The rearrangement uses TRBV12-3 or TRBV12-4 and TRBJ2-5; 8 nucleotides agree with TRBD2. V lost 2 bases, J lost 7 bases, and 6 bases stayed unmatched. This CDR3 has 14 residues.

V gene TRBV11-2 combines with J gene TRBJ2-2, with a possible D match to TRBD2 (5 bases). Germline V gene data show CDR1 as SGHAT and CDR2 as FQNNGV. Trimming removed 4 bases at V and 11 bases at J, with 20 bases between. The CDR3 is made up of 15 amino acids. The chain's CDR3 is CASSWATNPGEELFF. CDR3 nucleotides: TGTGCCAGCAGCTGGGCTACCAACCCCGGGGAAGAGCTGTTTTTT.

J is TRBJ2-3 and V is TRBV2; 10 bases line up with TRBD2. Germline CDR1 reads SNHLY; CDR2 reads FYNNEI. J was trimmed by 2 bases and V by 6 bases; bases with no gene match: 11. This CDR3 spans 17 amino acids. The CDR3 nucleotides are TGTGCCAGCAGCGACTCAACTCTAGCGGGGGACACAGATACGCAGTATTTT. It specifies CASSDSTLAGDTDTQYF.

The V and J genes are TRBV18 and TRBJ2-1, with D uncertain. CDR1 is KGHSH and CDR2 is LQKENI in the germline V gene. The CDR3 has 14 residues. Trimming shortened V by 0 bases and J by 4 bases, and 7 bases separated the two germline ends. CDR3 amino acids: CASSPPNTYNEQFF. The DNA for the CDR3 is TGTGCCAGCTCACCACCGAACACTTACAATGAGCAGTTCTTC. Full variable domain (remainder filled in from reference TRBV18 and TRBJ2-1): NAGVMQNPRHLVRRRGQEARLRCSPMKGHSHVYWYRQLPEEGLKFMVYLQKENIIDESGMPKERFSAEFPKEGPSILRIQQVVRGDSAAYFCASSPPNTYNEQFFGPGTRLTVL.

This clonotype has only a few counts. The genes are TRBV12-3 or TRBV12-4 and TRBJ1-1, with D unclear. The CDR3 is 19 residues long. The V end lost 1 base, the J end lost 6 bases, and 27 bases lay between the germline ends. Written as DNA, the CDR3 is TGTGCCAGCAGTTTAGAGGGTGTAGGACGCCGGGGATATTGGGCTGAAGCTTTCTTT. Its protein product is CASSLEGVGRRGYWAEAFF.

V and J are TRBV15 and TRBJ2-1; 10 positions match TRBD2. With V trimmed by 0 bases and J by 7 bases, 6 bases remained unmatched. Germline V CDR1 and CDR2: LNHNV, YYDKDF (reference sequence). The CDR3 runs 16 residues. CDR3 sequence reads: CATSRDLAGVGNEQFF. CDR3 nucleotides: TGTGCCACCAGCAGAGATCTAGCGGGAGTAGGTAATGAGCAGTTCTTC.

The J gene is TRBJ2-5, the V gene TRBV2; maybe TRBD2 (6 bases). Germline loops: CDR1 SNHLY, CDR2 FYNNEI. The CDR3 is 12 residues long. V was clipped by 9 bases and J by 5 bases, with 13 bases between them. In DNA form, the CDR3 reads TGTGCCAGTCCGGGACTCCAGGAGACCCAGTACTTC. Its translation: CASPGLQETQYF.

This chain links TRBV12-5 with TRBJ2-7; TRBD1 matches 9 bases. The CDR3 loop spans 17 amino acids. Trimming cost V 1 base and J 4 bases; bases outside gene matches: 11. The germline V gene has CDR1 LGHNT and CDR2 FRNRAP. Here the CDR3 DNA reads TGTGCTAGTGGTTTGGCAAGCCGCCGGGACAGGGAGTACGAGCAGTACTTC. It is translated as CASGLASRRDREYEQYF. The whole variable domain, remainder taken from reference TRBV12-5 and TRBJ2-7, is DARVTQTPRHKVTEMGQEVTMRCQPILGHNTVFWYRQTMMQGLELLAYFRNRAPLDDSGMPKDRFSAEMPDATLATLKIQPSEPRDSAVYFCASGLASRRDREYEQYFGPGTRLTVT.

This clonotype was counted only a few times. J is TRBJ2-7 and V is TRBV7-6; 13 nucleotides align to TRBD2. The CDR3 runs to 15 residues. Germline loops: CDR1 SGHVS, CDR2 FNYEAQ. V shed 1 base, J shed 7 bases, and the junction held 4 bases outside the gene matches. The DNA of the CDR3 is TGTGCCAGCAGCTTAGGGACTAGCGGGGGCTATGAGCAGTACTTC. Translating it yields CASSLGTSGGYEQYF. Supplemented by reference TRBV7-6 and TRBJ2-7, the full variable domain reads GAGVSQSPRYKVTKRGQDVALRCDPISGHVSLYWYRQALGQGPEFLTYFNYEAQQDKSGLPNDRFSAERPEGSISTLTIQRTEQRDSAMYRCASSLGTSGGYEQYFGPGTRLTVT.

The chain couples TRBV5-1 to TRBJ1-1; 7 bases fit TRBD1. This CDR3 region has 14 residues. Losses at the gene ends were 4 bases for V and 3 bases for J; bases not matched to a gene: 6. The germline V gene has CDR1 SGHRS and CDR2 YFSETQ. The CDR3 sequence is CASSIDRADTEAFF. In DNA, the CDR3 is TGCGCCAGCAGCATTGACAGGGCGGACACTGAAGCTTTCTTT.

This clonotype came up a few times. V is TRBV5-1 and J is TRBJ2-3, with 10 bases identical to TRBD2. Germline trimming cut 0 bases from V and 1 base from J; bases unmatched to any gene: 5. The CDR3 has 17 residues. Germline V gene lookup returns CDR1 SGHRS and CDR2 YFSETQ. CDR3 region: CASSLVLAGARTDTQYF. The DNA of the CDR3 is TGCGCCAGCAGCTTGGTCCTAGCGGGGGCCCGCACAGATACGCAGTATTTT.

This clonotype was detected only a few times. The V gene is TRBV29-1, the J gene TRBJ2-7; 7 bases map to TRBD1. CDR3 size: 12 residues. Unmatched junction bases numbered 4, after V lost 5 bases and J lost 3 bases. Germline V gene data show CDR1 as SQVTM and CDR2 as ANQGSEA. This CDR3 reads CSVLNRGYEQYF. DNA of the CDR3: TGCAGCGTTTTAAACAGGGGCTACGAGCAGTACTTC.

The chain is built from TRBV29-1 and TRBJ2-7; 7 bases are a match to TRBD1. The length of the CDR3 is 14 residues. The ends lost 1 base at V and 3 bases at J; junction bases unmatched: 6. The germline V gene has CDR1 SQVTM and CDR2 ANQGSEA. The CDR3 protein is CSVEGQGTNYEQYF. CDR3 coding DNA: TGCAGCGTTGAAGGACAGGGTACCAACTACGAGCAGTACTTC.

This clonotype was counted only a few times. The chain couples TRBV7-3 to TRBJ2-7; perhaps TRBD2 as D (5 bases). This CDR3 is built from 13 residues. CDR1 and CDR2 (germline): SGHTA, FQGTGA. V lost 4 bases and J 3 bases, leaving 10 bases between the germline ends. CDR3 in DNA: TGTGCCAGCAGCTCTAACAGCGGCTACGAGCAGTACTTC. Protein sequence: CASSSNSGYEQYF.

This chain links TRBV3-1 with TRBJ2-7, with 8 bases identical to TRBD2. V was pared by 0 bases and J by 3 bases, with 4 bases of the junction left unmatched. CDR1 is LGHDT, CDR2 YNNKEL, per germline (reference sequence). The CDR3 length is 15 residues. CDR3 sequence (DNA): TGTGCCAGCAGCCAAGACGGGACTAGTTTCTACGAGCAGTACTTC. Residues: CASSQDGTSFYEQYF.

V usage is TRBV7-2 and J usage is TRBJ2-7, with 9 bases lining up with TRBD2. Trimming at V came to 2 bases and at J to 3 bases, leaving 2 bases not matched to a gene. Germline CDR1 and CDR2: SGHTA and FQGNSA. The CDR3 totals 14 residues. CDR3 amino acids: CASSLMREGYEQYF. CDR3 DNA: TGTGCCAGCAGCTTAATGCGGGAGGGCTACGAGCAGTACTTC.

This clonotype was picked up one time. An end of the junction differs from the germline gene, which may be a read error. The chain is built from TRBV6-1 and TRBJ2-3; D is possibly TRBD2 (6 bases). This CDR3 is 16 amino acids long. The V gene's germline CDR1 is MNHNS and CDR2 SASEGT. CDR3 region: CASSVGSGLGTDMQYF. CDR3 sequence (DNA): TGTGCCAGCAGTGTGGGGTCGGGACTTGGTACAGATATGCAGTATTTT.

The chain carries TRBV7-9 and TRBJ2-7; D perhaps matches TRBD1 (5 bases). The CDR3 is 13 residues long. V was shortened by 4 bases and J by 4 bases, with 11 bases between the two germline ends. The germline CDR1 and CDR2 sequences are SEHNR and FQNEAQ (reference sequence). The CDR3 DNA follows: TGTGCCAGCAGCTCGGACATTCAGTACGAGCAGTACTTC. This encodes CASSSDIQYEQYF.

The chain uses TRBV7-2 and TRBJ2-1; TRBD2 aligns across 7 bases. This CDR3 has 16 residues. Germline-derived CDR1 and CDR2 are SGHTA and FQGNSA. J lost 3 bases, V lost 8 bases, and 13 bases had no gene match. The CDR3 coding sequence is TGTGCCAGCTCCCTAGTTACAGCGGGGAACTACAATGAGCAGTTCTTC. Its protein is CASSLVTAGNYNEQFF. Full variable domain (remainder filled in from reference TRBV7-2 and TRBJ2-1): GAGVSQSPSNKVTEKGKDVELRCDPISGHTALYWYRQSLGQGLEFLIYFQGNSAPDKSGLPSDRFSAERTGGSVSTLTIQRTQQEDSAVYLCASSLVTAGNYNEQFFGPGTRLTVL.

The chain's CDR3 is CASSFMVWNYGYTF. CDR3 bases: TGTGCCAGCAGTTTTATGGTGTGGAACTATGGCTACACCTTC. J is TRBJ1-2 and V is TRBV12-3 or TRBV12-4; no clear D. The V end was cut by 3 bases, the J end by 2 bases, with 10 bases between. This CDR3 is built from 14 residues.